The 22 T cell receptor beta chains in this list originate from one sample, sequenced in a study of T cells expressing NK-cell markers. TCRdb reprocessed the 5' RACE reads and keeps a single row for each CDR3 protein, giving no DNA. The repertoire shows over 250,000 distinct CDR3 sequences; the top ten hold roughly 4.2%. Sequencing was carried out using blood T cells: a sorted CD56 or NKG2C T cell subset, CD4+ or CD8+ T cells, or bulk PBMC T cells (not recorded which). The receptors come from a woman aged 18 to 75 in good health.

Here the CDR3 reads CASSVRDGWEQYF. The chain couples TRBV13 to TRBJ2-7; TCRdb selects TRBD1, and the lack of DNA leaves this call unchecked. Germline V lookup: CDR1 PRHDT, CDR2 FYEKMQ (reference sequence). The CDR3 runs to 13 residues.

The chain carries TRBV12-3 or TRBV12-4 and TRBJ2-1; TCRdb names TRBD2, which stays unverified in the absence of DNA. This CDR3 contains 15 residues. Here the CDR3 reads CASSPGLAGANEQFF.

The chain combines TRBV29-1 with TRBJ2-3. The germline gives CDR1 SQVTM, CDR2 ANQGSEA. The CDR3 is 12 residues long. The CDR3 loop is CSLRTSTDTQYF.

V usage is TRBV9 and J usage is TRBJ2-3; the TCRdb call, TRBD1, lacks DNA for checking. This CDR3 spans 14 amino acids. CDR1 is SGDLS and CDR2 is YYNGEE in the germline V gene. This chain's CDR3 is CASSVDGGTDTQYF.

The chain carries TRBV7-9 and TRBJ1-4; checking the TCRdb D call of TRBD1 is not possible without DNA. Germline values: CDR1 SEHNR, CDR2 FQNEAQ (reference sequence). This CDR3 region has 16 residues. CDR3 loop: CASSLRGLRTNEKLFF.

The chain carries TRBV19 and TRBJ1-5; TCRdb designates TRBD1, a call that cannot be tested without DNA. CDR3 length: 16 residues. The germline gives CDR1 LNHDA, CDR2 SQIVND (reference sequence). The CDR3 reads CASSIGGGRSNQPQHF.

The genes are TRBV4-2 and TRBJ2-5; TCRdb designates TRBD2, a call that cannot be tested without DNA. Germline V gene data show CDR1 as LGHNA and CDR2 as YNFKEQ. The CDR3 covers 16 residues. The CDR3 here is CASSHLGTSAQLAQYF.

V and J are TRBV10-3 and TRBJ2-3; the TCRdb call, TRBD2, lacks DNA for checking. CDR3 length: 16 amino acids. Germline V CDR1 and CDR2: ENHRY, SYGVKD. CDR3 protein: CAIRTNGGGITDTQYF.

The genes are TRBV20-1 and TRBJ2-3. The CDR3 loop spans 13 amino acids. Germline-derived CDR1 and CDR2 are DFQATT and SNEGSKA (reference sequence). This CDR3 is CSASKPSTDTQYF.

The chain has TRBV7-3 and TRBJ1-6. The V gene's germline CDR1 is SGHTA and CDR2 FQGTGA. The length of the CDR3 is 15 residues. CDR3 sequence: CASSLTGRWDSPLHF.

The chain has TRBV4-3 and TRBJ1-2; absent DNA, TCRdb's TRBD1 call cannot be checked. Germline V CDR1 and CDR2: LGHNA, YSLEER. CDR3 length equals 15 residues. CDR3 region: CASSQVGAFAGGYTF.

The chain combines TRBV10-3 with TRBJ1-1; TCRdb lists TRBD1, though no DNA is available to test this call. Germline V lookup: CDR1 ENHRY, CDR2 SYGVKD. This CDR3 comprises 13 residues. CDR3: CAITGTLNTEAFF.

The chain carries TRBV20-1 and TRBJ1-3. Germline values: CDR1 DFQATT, CDR2 SNEGSKA (reference sequence). This CDR3 region has 14 residues. CDR3 amino acids: CSARDQQRGNTIYF.

CDR3 amino acids: CAWSVGGSTLGSYNEQFF. This chain joins TRBV30 and TRBJ2-1; lacking DNA, the TRBD2 call made by TCRdb goes unchecked. The CDR3 consists of 18 residues. In germline, CDR1 is GTSNPN, CDR2 SVGIG (reference sequence).

This rearrangement joins TRBV5-1 to TRBJ2-4; TCRdb's assignment of TRBD1 cannot be checked, as there is no DNA. Germline lookup yields CDR1 SGHRS and CDR2 YFSETQ. The CDR3 loop spans 13 amino acids. CDR3 amino acids: CASSLGQENIQYF.

The gene calls are TRBV12-3 or TRBV12-4 and TRBJ2-2; TCRdb's D call of TRBD1 is untestable without DNA. CDR3 length: 14 amino acids. The CDR3 here is CASVTLRGAGELFF.

This chain connects TRBV7-2 to TRBJ1-5; TCRdb reports TRBD1, a call that lacks DNA to check it against. Germline V gene sequence: CDR1 SGHTA, CDR2 FQGNSA. The CDR3 is 14 amino acids. The CDR3 spells CASSLQGGNQPQHF.

The rearrangement joins TRBV6-2 or TRBV6-3 to TRBJ2-3. CDR3 length: 11 residues. Germline CDR1 reads MNHEY; CDR2 reads SVGEGT. This CDR3 reads CASSYFDTQYF.

The chain recombines TRBV10-3 with TRBJ2-2. The CDR3 loop spans 11 amino acids. Germline CDR1 ENHRY, CDR2 SYGVKD. The CDR3 here is CAIRETGELFF.

The chain employs TRBV5-1 and TRBJ2-2; TCRdb returns TRBD1, unconfirmable since there is no DNA. CDR3 length equals 15 residues. Germline assignment: CDR1 SGHRS and CDR2 YFSETQ. The CDR3 region is CASSDYRANTGELFF.

J is TRBJ2-7 and V is TRBV3-1; TCRdb outputs TRBD1, but without DNA this stays unchecked. The length of the CDR3 is 14 residues. Germline V gene data show CDR1 as LGHDT and CDR2 as YNNKEL (reference sequence). The chain's CDR3 is CASSQDVGSGEQYF.

This sequence joins TRBV6-2 or TRBV6-3 and TRBJ2-1. This CDR3 has 13 residues. Germline CDR1 reads MNHEY; CDR2 reads SVGEGT. The CDR3 spells CASSYRSYNEQFF.